Listed here are 11 T cell receptor beta chains from one sample, sequenced in a study of blood T cell repertoires in COVID-19. The table came from immunoSEQ multiplex PCR; TCRdb's copy has only in-frame clones and leaves some out. The table lists about 220,000 clones, 65% to 90% of them singletons, with about 8.9% in the top ten. Sequencing input: peripheral blood. These receptors were taken from a man in his fifties or sixties with active or convalescent COVID-19.

The chain carries TRBV6-2 or TRBV6-3 and TRBJ2-5; D is possibly TRBD1 (5 bases). Germline CDR1 MNHEY, CDR2 SVGEGT. The CDR3 runs 15 residues. V was trimmed by 2 bases and J by 5 bases, leaving 15 bases between them. DNA of the CDR3: TGTGCCAGCAGTTACAGGGGTAGGGGTGCCGAGACCCAGTACTTC. Amino acids: CASSYRGRGAETQYF.

The chain combines TRBV10-3 with TRBJ1-5; 11 bases align to TRBD1. Germline V lookup: CDR1 ENHRY, CDR2 SYGVKD. The CDR3 is made up of 16 amino acids. Trimming cost V 4 bases and J 5 bases; bases outside gene matches: 7. The CDR3 spells CAISGRTGGDDQPQHF. CDR3 coding DNA: TGTGCCATCAGTGGGAGGACAGGGGGCGATGATCAGCCCCAGCATTTT.

The chain combines TRBV7-2 with TRBJ2-7, with unresolved D. The CDR3 consists of 13 residues. Deletions cut 2 bases from V and 4 bases from J, with 9 bases between. Germline CDR1 reads SGHTA; CDR2 reads FQGNSA. The CDR3, as DNA: TGTGCCAGCAGCTTACAAGCAATGTACGAGCAGTACTTC. It translates to CASSLQAMYEQYF.

CDR3 amino acids: CASSVTGQGLSEAFF. CDR3 nucleotide sequence: TGTGCCAGCAGCGTAACGGGACAGGGTTTGTCTGAAGCTTTCTTT. The chain employs TRBV9 and TRBJ1-1; 9 bases agree with TRBD1. Germline CDR1 and CDR2: SGDLS and YYNGEE. V lost 1 base to trimming and J lost 6 bases; unmatched junction nucleotides: 7. The CDR3 loop spans 15 amino acids.

The chain couples TRBV4-1 to TRBJ2-1; TRBD1 matches at 9 bases. The CDR3 covers 16 residues. The ends lost 0 bases at V and 4 bases at J; junction bases unmatched: 4. Germline V gene lookup returns CDR1 MGHRA and CDR2 YSYEKL. In DNA form, the CDR3 reads TGCGCCAGCAGCCAAGATAGGACAGGGGTTTACAATGAGCAGTTCTTC. Amino acid sequence: CASSQDRTGVYNEQFF.

The chain recombines TRBV6-2 or TRBV6-3 with TRBJ2-1, with TRBD2 identical over 7 bases. Trimming took 3 bases from V and 2 from J; bases not matched to a gene: 4. The CDR3 runs 15 residues. In germline, CDR1 is MNHEY, CDR2 SVGEGT. CDR3 region: CASSYGLGPYNEQFF. DNA for the CDR3: TGTGCCAGCAGTTATGGACTAGGGCCCTACAATGAGCAGTTCTTC.

The chain couples TRBV5-6 to TRBJ2-3; the D is unclear. V gave up 1 base and J gave up 2 bases, with 11 bases separating them. This CDR3 has 15 amino acids. From germline, CDR1 is SGHDT and CDR2 YYEEEE. This CDR3 reads CASSLLSSDTDTQYF. As DNA, the CDR3 is TGTGCCAGCAGCTTGTTATCATCAGACACAGATACGCAGTATTTT.

The chain employs TRBV6-2 or TRBV6-3 and TRBJ1-3; 12 nucleotides agree with TRBD1. Losses at the gene ends were 4 bases for V and 4 bases for J; bases not matched to a gene: 5. This CDR3 comprises 16 residues. Germline V gene sequence: CDR1 MNHEY, CDR2 SVGEGT. CDR3 bases: TGTGCCAGCAGTTCGCCGGGACAGGGGGCCGGAAACACCATATATTTT. This codes for CASSSPGQGAGNTIYF.

The gene calls are TRBV30 and TRBJ2-4; tentatively, D is TRBD2 (6 bases). V lost 0 bases, J lost 9 bases, and 12 bases lay in between. From germline, CDR1 is GTSNPN and CDR2 SVGIG (reference sequence). This CDR3 comprises 13 residues. The CDR3, as DNA: TGTGCCTGGAGTGTATCGGACGGGGGCATTCAGTACTTC. It specifies CAWSVSDGGIQYF.

V gene TRBV5-1 combines with J gene TRBJ1-1; no clear D gene. V was trimmed by 0 bases and J by 0 bases, leaving 9 bases between them. From germline, CDR1 is SGHRS and CDR2 YFSETQ. There are 15 residues in the CDR3. CDR3 DNA: TGCGCCAGCAGCTTGGGATCTGGCCTGAACACTGAAGCTTTCTTT. It codes for CASSLGSGLNTEAFF.

To note about this clone: The sample carries other DNA sequences with the same CDR3. This chain's CDR3 is CASSPGLRADTQYF. CDR3 bases: TGTGCCAGCTCACCGGGACTTAGGGCAGATACGCAGTATTTT. The chain employs TRBV18 and TRBJ2-3; possibly TRBD2 for D (6 bases). Per germline, CDR1 KGHSH and CDR2 LQKENI. V gave up 3 bases and J gave up 4 bases, with 11 bases separating them. This CDR3 has 14 amino acids.